The 13 T cell receptor beta chains below come from one sample, sequenced in a study of early T cells in non-severe SARS-CoV-2 infection. TCRdb processed the 5' RACE reads anew with MiXCR; each CDR3 protein has one entry. The sample yields approximately 81,000 distinct CDR3 sequences, approximately 13% seen once. Material: whole blood. Every receptor here comes from an adult who was a healthcare worker with PCR-confirmed SARS-CoV-2 infection or an uninfected control (not recorded which).

In regard to this clonotype: Since a much larger clone is just one base distant, this may be a read error. The rearrangement joins TRBV18 to TRBJ2-1; no clear D. The CDR3 contains 13 residues. CDR1 is KGHSH, CDR2 LQKENI, per germline. Here the CDR3 DNA reads TGTGCCAGCTCACCGCCCTCCAACAATGAGCAGTTCTTC. Its protein product is CASSPPSNNEQFF.

This clonotype was observed a handful of times. CDR3 residues: CTSSPGAYEQYF. DNA for the CDR3: TGTACCAGCAGCCCGGGCGCCTACGAGCAGTACTTC. The rearrangement uses TRBV7-2 and TRBJ2-7; D ambiguous. Per germline, CDR1 SGHTA and CDR2 FQGNSA. CDR3 length: 12 amino acids. V was shortened by 5 bases and J by 2 bases, with 7 bases between the two germline ends.

This clonotype appeared a few times. CDR3 nucleotide sequence: TGTGCCAGCAGCGCGGGACTAGCGGGGGCAGATACGCAGTATTTT. Translation gives CASSAGLAGADTQYF. The chain carries TRBV7-9 and TRBJ2-3; 14 positions match TRBD2. Germline V gene sequence: CDR1 SEHNR, CDR2 FQNEAQ (reference sequence). Trimming at V came to 5 bases and at J to 4 bases, leaving 2 bases not matched to a gene. The CDR3 extends over 15 amino acids.

The sample holds many counts of this clonotype. The gene calls are TRBV6-5 and TRBJ2-7; possible D gene TRBD1, 6 bases. V lost 5 bases, J lost 0 bases, and 11 bases lay in between. Germline values: CDR1 MNHEY, CDR2 SVGAGI. The CDR3 covers 14 residues. This CDR3 is CASSTGHRSYEQYF. As DNA, the CDR3 is TGTGCCAGCAGTACGGGACACCGCTCCTACGAGCAGTACTTC.

The rearrangement links TRBV7-6 to TRBJ2-7; tentatively, D is TRBD1 (5 bases). The V gene lost 5 bases and the J gene lost 2 bases, with 19 bases spanning the gap. The CDR3 extends over 16 amino acids. Germline-derived CDR1 and CDR2 are SGHVS and FNYEAQ. CDR3 region: CASSPRTTAPTYEQYF. The CDR3 coding sequence is TGTGCCAGCAGCCCCCGGACGACAGCGCCGACCTACGAGCAGTACTTC.

The sample holds a few counts of this clonotype. The rearrangement links TRBV7-9 to TRBJ2-2; 8 bases map to TRBD1. The V segment lost 3 bases and the J segment 3 bases; nucleotides outside the gene matches: 9. The CDR3 is 17 amino acids. Germline values: CDR1 SEHNR, CDR2 FQNEAQ (reference sequence). DNA for the CDR3: TGTGCCAGCAGCTTGGGGACAGGAGGCCCTTACACCGGGGAGCTGTTTTTT. Amino acid sequence: CASSLGTGGPYTGELFF. The whole variable domain, remainder taken from reference TRBV7-9 and TRBJ2-2, is DTGVSQNPRHKITKRGQNVTFRCDPISEHNRLYWYRQTLGQGPEFLTYFQNEAQLEKSRLLSDRFSAERPKGSFSTLEIQRTEQGDSAMYLCASSLGTGGPYTGELFFGEGSRLTVL.

The V call is TRBV27, the J call TRBJ2-2; D perhaps matches TRBD1 (6 bases). Germline CDR1 and CDR2: MNHEY and SMNVEV (reference sequence). The CDR3 is 17 amino acids. Deletions cut 1 base from V and 0 bases from J, with 12 bases between. The CDR3 here is CASSLFDRFANTGELFF. The CDR3 DNA reads TGTGCCAGCAGTTTATTTGACAGGTTTGCGAACACCGGGGAGCTGTTTTTT.

There are a few counts of this clonotype. The chain links TRBV5-1 to TRBJ2-1; D is uncertain. The V end was cut by 5 bases, the J end by 8 bases, with 14 bases between. Germline V gives CDR1 SGHRS, CDR2 YFSETQ. The CDR3 is made up of 13 amino acids. CDR3 residues: CASRSSATDEQFF. The CDR3, as DNA: TGCGCCAGCAGGTCGTCCGCGACGGATGAGCAGTTCTTC.

V usage is TRBV7-2 and J usage is TRBJ2-5, with TRBD2 as a possible D gene (6 bases). Germline V lookup: CDR1 SGHTA, CDR2 FQGNSA. The CDR3 sequence is 16 residues long. Trimming cost V 5 bases and J 0 bases, with 16 bases left between them. The CDR3 reads CASSLRRRGDQETQYF. The CDR3 nucleotides read TGTGCCAGCAGCCTCCGTCGGCGGGGCGACCAAGAGACCCAGTACTTC.

This clonotype has a handful of counts. The chain is built from TRBV19 and TRBJ2-1; D uncertain. The CDR3 has 14 amino acids. The V and J ends lost 0 bases and 5 bases respectively, with 8 bases between them. CDR1 LNHDA and CDR2 SQIVND come from the germline V gene (reference sequence). The CDR3 DNA is TGTGCCAGTAGTATAGACCCCCGCCACAATGAGCAGTTCTTC. Translated: CASSIDPRHNEQFF. Based on the CDR3 plus reference TRBV19 and TRBJ2-1, the full variable domain is DGGITQSPKYLFRKEGQNVTLSCEQNLNHDAMYWYRQDPGQGLRLIYYSQIVNDFQKGDIAEGYSVSREKKESFPLTVTSAQKNPTAFYLCASSIDPRHNEQFFGPGTRLTVL.

The sample holds many counts of this clonotype. V is TRBV6-5 and J is TRBJ1-1; D is perhaps TRBD1 (5 bases). With 2 bases removed from V and 0 bases from J, the gap between germline ends came to 10 bases. CDR3 length equals 15 residues. The germline gives CDR1 MNHEY, CDR2 SVGAGI. This CDR3 is CASSYQGSMNTEAFF. In DNA form, the CDR3 reads TGTGCCAGCAGTTACCAGGGTTCCATGAACACTGAAGCTTTCTTT.

The chain recombines TRBV20-1 with TRBJ1-1, with D possibly matching TRBD1 (6 bases). V shed 0 bases and J shed 5 bases, with 19 bases lying between them. CDR3 size: 16 residues. CDR1 and CDR2 (germline): DFQATT, SNEGSKA (reference sequence). Written as DNA, the CDR3 is TGCAGTGCTAGAGATCACCCCCAGGGGTTAGTGACTGAAGCTTTCTTT. Amino acids: CSARDHPQGLVTEAFF.

This clonotype was recorded at least ten times. This chain connects TRBV5-1 to TRBJ1-5, with D hard to call. The germline V gene encodes CDR1 SGHRS and CDR2 YFSETQ. Trimming removed 0 bases from V and 5 bases from J, with 9 bases in between. The CDR3 runs to 14 residues. In nucleotides, the CDR3 is TGCGCCAGCAGCTTGGGAAGGGAGGATCAGCCCCAGCATTTT. Protein: CASSLGREDQPQHF. The entire variable domain, with the rest obtained from reference TRBV5-1 and TRBJ1-5, is as follows: KAGVTQTPRYLIKTRGQQVTLSCSPISGHRSVSWYQQTPGQGLQFLFEYFSETQRNKGNFPGRFSGRQFSNSRSEMNVSTLELGDSALYLCASSLGREDQPQHFGDGTRLSIL.